Shown below are 27 T cell receptor beta chains from a single sample sequenced in a study of CD4+ T cells in melanoma. Produced via immunoSEQ multiplex PCR; TCRdb's table is partial and in-frame only. The data contain roughly 52,000 clones, over 60% of them singletons. What was sequenced was tumor tissue. The receptors were sampled from a human donor with melanoma.

J is TRBJ2-3 and V is TRBV29-1; D unresolved. V was clipped by 7 bases and J by 2 bases, with 10 bases between them. Per the germline V gene, CDR1 is SQVTM and CDR2 is ANQGSEA. This CDR3 is built from 12 residues. Here the CDR3 reads CSAAPSTDTQYF. Written as DNA, the CDR3 is TGCAGCGCAGCCCCCTCCACAGATACGCAGTATTTT.

The table lists this clone with many counts. V usage is TRBV7-9 and J usage is TRBJ1-4, with D perhaps matching TRBD1 (5 bases). The CDR3 runs to 13 residues. The V and J ends lost 7 bases and 8 bases respectively, with 14 bases between them. Germline CDR1 reads SEHNR; CDR2 reads FQNEAQ (reference sequence). CDR3 loop: CASTGLPEEKLFF. CDR3 nucleotides: TGTGCCAGCACAGGGCTCCCAGAAGAAAAACTGTTTTTT. The entire variable domain, with the rest obtained from reference TRBV7-9 and TRBJ1-4, is as follows: DTGVSQNPRHKITKRGQNVTFRCDPISEHNRLYWYRQTLGQGPEFLTYFQNEAQLEKSRLLSDRFSAERPKGSFSTLEIQRTEQGDSAMYLCASTGLPEEKLFFGSGTQLSVL.

Only one count was recorded for this clone. The V gene is TRBV9, the J gene TRBJ1-1; D ambiguous. Germline V gene sequence: CDR1 SGDLS, CDR2 YYNGEE. V shed 8 bases and J shed 1 base, with 12 bases lying between them. CDR3 length equals 13 residues. The CDR3 nucleotides are TGTGCCAGTGCTAAGGAGACGAACACTGAAGCTTTCTTT. This translates into CASAKETNTEAFF.

The chain couples TRBV6-5 to TRBJ2-1, with 9 bases that match TRBD2. CDR1 MNHEY and CDR2 SVGAGI come from the germline V gene. The CDR3 is 13 residues long. J gave up 13 bases and V 7 bases, and 11 bases lay outside the gene matches. The DNA of the CDR3 is TGTGCCAGCAAAAAGACTAGCGGCTTCTTTCAGTTCTTC. Translating gives CASKKTSGFFQFF.

The rearrangement uses TRBV7-3 and TRBJ1-6, with TRBD1 matching 9 bases. Germline CDR1 reads SGHTA; CDR2 reads FQGTGA. The CDR3 is 13 residues long. Trimming removed 4 bases from V and 15 bases from J; junction bases left unmatched: 7. As DNA, the CDR3 is TGTGCCAGCAGCTCGGGACAGGGCAATCTCCTCCACTTT. Its protein is CASSSGQGNLLHF. The full variable domain, its missing parts supplied by reference TRBV7-3 and TRBJ1-6, is GAGVSQTPSNKVTEKGKYVELRCDPISGHTALYWYRQSLGQGPEFLIYFQGTGAADDSGLPNDRFFAVRPEGSVSTLKIQRTERGDSAVYLCASSSGQGNLLHFGNGTRLTVT.

The chain joins TRBV19 to TRBJ1-5; D is ambiguous. Per germline, CDR1 LNHDA and CDR2 SQIVND (reference sequence). This CDR3 has 12 residues. The V and J ends lost 0 bases and 7 bases respectively, with 4 bases between them. As DNA, the CDR3 is TGTGCCAGTAGTATAGATAAACAGCCCCAGCATTTT. Its translation: CASSIDKQPQHF.

The chain links TRBV19 to TRBJ1-6; D gene ambiguous. This CDR3 has 14 amino acids. Germline values: CDR1 LNHDA, CDR2 SQIVND (reference sequence). Trimming cost V 5 bases and J 12 bases, with 17 bases left between them. The CDR3 loop reads CASSDRTGLGPLHF. The CDR3, as DNA: TGTGCCAGTAGTGATAGGACCGGGTTAGGACCCCTCCACTTT.

The V call is TRBV6-1, the J call TRBJ1-4; 10 bases are a match to TRBD1. CDR3 length: 13 amino acids. Germline values: CDR1 MNHNS, CDR2 SASEGT. V trimming: 6 bases; J trimming: 8 bases; junction bases outside the gene matches: 3. The CDR3 protein is CASRDRGQEKLFF. The CDR3 DNA reads as TGTGCCAGCAGAGACAGGGGGCAAGAAAAACTGTTTTTT.

Only one count was recorded for this clone. The chain links TRBV30 to TRBJ1-2, with D possibly being TRBD1 (6 bases). This CDR3 is built from 15 residues. V was shortened by 0 bases and J by 4 bases, with 15 bases between the two germline ends. In germline, CDR1 is GTSNPN, CDR2 SVGIG (reference sequence). The CDR3 region is CAWSVRQAGTYGYTF. The CDR3, as DNA: TGTGCCTGGAGTGTACGACAGGCCGGCACCTATGGCTACACCTTC.

This chain uses TRBV19 with TRBJ2-3, with TRBD2 matching over 8 bases. The J segment lost 2 bases and the V segment lost 6 bases, leaving 4 bases of the junction unmatched. This CDR3 contains 14 residues. Germline CDR1 reads LNHDA; CDR2 reads SQIVND (reference sequence). The DNA of the CDR3 is TGTGCCAGTAGCCCGGGACTAGACACAGATACGCAGTATTTT. This encodes CASSPGLDTDTQYF.

The rearrangement joins TRBV19 to TRBJ2-7, with 7 positions matching TRBD2. Germline-derived CDR1 and CDR2 are LNHDA and SQIVND (reference sequence). The CDR3 loop spans 15 amino acids. Unmatched junction bases numbered 6, after V lost 1 base and J lost 3 bases. In DNA, the CDR3 is TGTGCCAGTAGTATAGCAGCGGGGTACGTCTACGAGCAGTACTTC. This encodes CASSIAAGYVYEQYF.

This clone was counted ten times or more. The rearrangement joins TRBV2 to TRBJ1-6; no clear D gene. CDR1 and CDR2 (germline): SNHLY, FYNNEI. With 2 bases removed from V and 10 bases from J, the gap between germline ends came to 15 bases. The CDR3 runs to 15 residues. CDR3 nucleotide sequence: TGTGCCAGCAGTGAAAGGGAGGTCAGAAGGTCACCCCTCCACTTT. It specifies CASSEREVRRSPLHF.

This chain uses TRBV7-8 with TRBJ1-5, with a possible D match to TRBD1 (5 bases). The V end lost 1 base, the J end lost 2 bases, and 12 bases lay between the germline ends. The CDR3 length is 16 residues. Germline values: CDR1 SGHVS, CDR2 FQNEAQ. The CDR3 region has the DNA TGTGCCAGCAGCTTAGTTTCCAGGGCAGGCAATCAGCCCCAGCATTTT. The encoded protein is CASSLVSRAGNQPQHF.

The chain employs TRBV6-1 and TRBJ2-1; D ambiguous. Germline CDR1 is MNHNS and CDR2 is SASEGT. V was clipped by 4 bases and J by 5 bases, with 9 bases between them. The CDR3 is 13 residues long. CDR3 residues: CASSGPNNNEQFF. The DNA for the CDR3 is TGTGCCAGCAGTGGGCCCAATAACAATGAGCAGTTCTTC.

V is TRBV7-9 and J is TRBJ2-3; D call uncertain. This CDR3 has 13 amino acids. Germline V gives CDR1 SEHNR, CDR2 FQNEAQ (reference sequence). The V end lost 5 bases, the J end lost 1 base, and 7 bases lay between the germline ends. The CDR3 DNA reads TGTGCCAGCAGCCCTCCGGGCACAGATACGCAGTATTTT. This encodes CASSPPGTDTQYF.

The chain joins TRBV7-8 to TRBJ2-1; possible D gene TRBD2, 6 bases. Per the germline V gene, CDR1 is SGHVS and CDR2 is FQNEAQ. This CDR3 contains 14 residues. V lost 5 bases and J 11 bases, leaving 19 bases between the germline ends. CDR3 sequence: CASSVGTSPNKQFF. In DNA, the CDR3 is TGTGCCAGCAGCGTCGGGACTTCCCCTAATAAGCAGTTCTTC.

The chain couples TRBV7-8 to TRBJ1-1; D ambiguous. Germline CDR1 reads SGHVS; CDR2 reads FQNEAQ. V was trimmed by 5 bases and J by 1 base, leaving 11 bases between them. The CDR3 sequence is 14 residues long. The CDR3 reads CASSPREQNTEAFF. CDR3 DNA sequence: TGTGCCAGCAGCCCCCGGGAGCAGAACACTGAAGCTTTCTTT.

The chain uses TRBV2 and TRBJ2-1; 7 bases line up with TRBD2. CDR3 length: 15 amino acids. The trim removed 8 bases at V and 2 bases at J, leaving 9 bases unmatched. Germline V gene sequence: CDR1 SNHLY, CDR2 FYNNEI. CDR3 DNA sequence: TGTGCCAGCGTCAGTTTTGGGGGGGCCTACAATGAGCAGTTCTTC. This sequence encodes CASVSFGGAYNEQFF.

CDR3 nucleotides: TGTGCCAGCAGCCAAGGACAAAGGGAGAGGAATGAAAAACTGTTTTTT. Amino acid sequence: CASSQGQRERNEKLFF. The genes are TRBV7-9 and TRBJ1-4, with D possibly TRBD1 on 5 matching bases. Per the germline V gene, CDR1 is SEHNR and CDR2 is FQNEAQ (reference sequence). V was shortened by 5 bases and J by 5 bases, with 18 bases between the two germline ends. This CDR3 comprises 16 residues. Using reference TRBV7-9 and TRBJ1-4 for the parts outside the CDR3, the full variable domain is DTGVSQNPRHKITKRGQNVTFRCDPISEHNRLYWYRQTLGQGPEFLTYFQNEAQLEKSRLLSDRFSAERPKGSFSTLEIQRTEQGDSAMYLCASSQGQRERNEKLFFGSGTQLSVL.

The V and J genes are TRBV7-8 and TRBJ2-1, with D possibly called TRBD1 or TRBD2 (5 bases each). CDR3 length: 13 residues. V lost 0 bases and J 14 bases, leaving 14 bases between the germline ends. In germline, CDR1 is SGHVS, CDR2 FQNEAQ. The CDR3, as DNA: TGTGCCAGCAGCTTAGCCCCGGGACGGTATGAGTTCTTC. Amino acids: CASSLAPGRYEFF. Filled out from reference TRBV7-8 and TRBJ2-1, the complete variable domain reads GAGVSQSPRYKVAKRGQDVALRCDPISGHVSLFWYQQALGQGPEFLTYFQNEAQLDKSGLPSDRFFAERPEGSVSTLKIQRTQQEDSAVYLCASSLAPGRYEFFGPGTRLTVL.

This chain links TRBV4-3 with TRBJ2-1, with no clear D. CDR1 is LGHNA and CDR2 is YSLEER in the germline V gene. CDR3 length: 17 residues. V lost 1 base to trimming and J lost 4 bases, with 17 bases between them. The DNA for the CDR3 is TGCGCCAGCAGCCAAGTAACGGGTCCGTTGGTATACAATGAGCAGTTCTTC. It is translated as CASSQVTGPLVYNEQFF.

This chain connects TRBV7-6 to TRBJ2-5; D unresolved. The CDR3 runs 12 residues. Germline CDR1 reads SGHVS; CDR2 reads FNYEAQ. V lost 1 base and J lost 4, with 4 bases in between. The CDR3 reads CASSLGLETQYF. CDR3 DNA sequence: TGTGCCAGCAGCTTAGGTCTAGAGACCCAGTACTTC.

The gene calls are TRBV30 and TRBJ2-1; the D is unclear. The V and J ends lost 4 bases and 9 bases respectively, with 13 bases between them. CDR1 and CDR2 (germline): GTSNPN, SVGIG (reference sequence). This CDR3 has 12 residues. The CDR3 loop reads CAWMRVAGEQFF. The CDR3 DNA is TGTGCCTGGATGCGAGTAGCCGGTGAGCAGTTCTTC.

V usage is TRBV9 and J usage is TRBJ2-1; D may match TRBD1 or TRBD2 (5 bases each). V lost 0 bases, J lost 7 bases, and 14 bases lay in between. CDR1 is SGDLS and CDR2 is YYNGEE in the germline V gene. CDR3 length: 15 residues. The CDR3 coding sequence is TGTGCCAGCAGCGTAGACGGAATGGGGGATAATGAGCAGTTCTTC. It translates to CASSVDGMGDNEQFF.

In this sample, this clone turned up many times. The rearrangement uses TRBV6-6 and TRBJ1-1; TRBD1 agrees at 7 bases. Germline values: CDR1 MNHNY, CDR2 SVGAGI (reference sequence). With 1 base clipped from V and 8 bases from J, the junction kept 7 bases outside the gene matches. The CDR3 length is 14 residues. The CDR3 nucleotides read TGTGCCAGCAGTTACTTAGGGGACAGCGGGGAAGCTTTCTTT. Protein sequence: CASSYLGDSGEAFF.

The chain is built from TRBV27 and TRBJ2-1; no clear D gene. Deletions cut 5 bases from V and 4 bases from J, with 6 bases between. The CDR3 is 12 residues long. Germline CDR1 is MNHEY and CDR2 is SMNVEV (reference sequence). CDR3 coding DNA: TGTGCCAGCAGTACCTATTACAATGAGCAGTTCTTC. Its translation: CASSTYYNEQFF.

The gene calls are TRBV30 and TRBJ2-7; 7 bases map to TRBD1. CDR3 length equals 15 residues. Trimming removed 2 bases from V and 5 bases from J; junction bases left unmatched: 12. In germline, CDR1 is GTSNPN, CDR2 SVGIG (reference sequence). CDR3 sequence: CAWSKGQTLIDEQYF. CDR3 sequence (DNA): TGTGCCTGGAGTAAGGGACAGACCCTGATTGACGAGCAGTACTTC.